This is a list of T cell receptor beta chains from one sample in a study of shared clonotypes between healthy human individuals. The repertoire was sequenced with immunoSEQ multiplex PCR; TCRdb's copy has only in-frame clones and lacks some. The sample lists approximately 480,000 clones; around 79% were seen once. Sequencing was done on a sample of PBMCs. The receptors here all came from a woman aged 35 to 49 in good health. Some clones in this sample may be carry-over from other donors' samples. The conserved cysteine and the conserved F or W are not part of the CDR3 here. Only part of the rows carry a size: once, few, many, or a class if the clone is expanded.

>TRBV11-1|.
ASSLSGLYEQY
>TRBV6-6|.
ASRKDSIGEAF
>TRBV7-2|.
ASSLNPSAGMNTGELF
>TRBV5-6|.
ASSLRGGGANVLT
>TRBV29-1|.
SVTATRDRGLSGNTIY
>TRBV5-1|.
ASSLAGGGTSYEQY
>TRBV9|.
ASSVTGGLGYIQY
>TRBV6-1|.
ASSEADGLNTEAF
>TRBV15|.
ATSRDIRSGSPEAF
>TRBV28|.
ASSFRGSGNTIY
>TRBV28|.
ASSLLAGDYKQY
>TRBV18|few
ASSPTTTGYNEKLF
>TRBV9|.
ASSAQLGTGQTQY
>TRBV27|.
ASSNSGRAYTGELF